The 17 T cell receptor beta chains in this list originate from one sample, sequenced in a study of CD8 T cells in Susac syndrome. It was with random hexamers that about 0.45 to 1 ug RNA was reverse transcribed. One entry per CDR3 protein results from TCRdb running MiXCR on the immunoSEQ multiplex PCR reads. The repertoire holds more than 150,000 distinct CDR3 sequences, with about 95% as singletons. The material sequenced was CD4+ T cells from PBMCs. The receptors derive from a human donor with Susac syndrome.

The chain couples TRBV29-1 to TRBJ2-5; 11 nucleotides align to TRBD1. This CDR3 contains 15 residues. The germline CDR1 and CDR2 sequences are SQVTM and ANQGSEA. The V and J ends lost 8 bases and 1 base, in that order; junction bases with no gene match: 9. CDR3 amino acids: CSPTDRGRRQETQYF. As DNA, the CDR3 is TGCAGCCCTACGGACAGGGGGCGCCGCCAAGAGACCCAGTACTTC.

The gene calls are TRBV12-3 or TRBV12-4 and TRBJ1-5; weak D call: TRBD1 (5 bases). The ends were cut back, 7 bases at V and 2 bases at J, with 12 bases in the middle. The CDR3 is made up of 14 amino acids. The CDR3 DNA reads as TGTGCCAGCACCTCAGGGAGAGGCAATCAGCCCCAGCATTTT. It codes for CASTSGRGNQPQHF.

The rearrangement uses TRBV12-3 or TRBV12-4 and TRBJ2-6; no firm D call. V was pared by 8 bases and J by 1 base, with 0 bases between. CDR3 length equals 11 residues. The CDR3, as DNA: TGTGCCAGCTCTGGGGCCAACGTCCTGACTTTC. The encoded protein is CASSGANVLTF.

The J gene is TRBJ1-5, the V gene TRBV29-1; tentatively, D is TRBD1 (5 bases). The V gene's germline CDR1 is SQVTM and CDR2 ANQGSEA. The CDR3 contains 15 residues. The ends were cut back, 5 bases at V and 2 bases at J, with 16 bases in the middle. The CDR3 coding sequence is TGCAGCGTTTCGGGGGGGTTTTTGGGCAATCAGCCCCAGCATTTT. It specifies CSVSGGFLGNQPQHF.

This clonotype was observed a few times. The genes are TRBV7-8 and TRBJ2-7; 7 nucleotides agree with TRBD2. V shed 0 bases and J 0 bases; nucleotides not matched to a gene: 5. This CDR3 has 16 residues. Germline V gene lookup returns CDR1 SGHVS and CDR2 FQNEAQ. For the CDR3, the DNA is TGTGCCAGCAGCTTAGCGGCGCGGGGGAGCTCCTACGAGCAGTACTTC. It specifies CASSLAARGSSYEQYF.

The V and J genes are TRBV12-3 or TRBV12-4 and TRBJ1-5, with a possible D match to TRBD1 (5 bases). Trimming took 0 bases from V and 5 from J, leaving 11 bases between them. This CDR3 comprises 15 residues. CDR3 region: CASSLAGRVDQPQHF. The DNA for the CDR3 is TGTGCCAGCAGTTTAGCGGGCAGGGTGGATCAGCCCCAGCATTTT.

This clonotype was seen a single time. Here the CDR3 reads CASFGGATQYF. In DNA form, the CDR3 reads TGTGCCAGCTTCGGGGGGGCGACCCAGTACTTC. V gene TRBV3-1 combines with J gene TRBJ2-5, with 8 bases lining up with TRBD2. There are 11 residues in the CDR3. V dropped 8 bases and J dropped 7; count of bases not matched to a gene: 3. Germline loops: CDR1 LGHDT, CDR2 YNNKEL (reference sequence).

This chain uses TRBV20-1 with TRBJ2-3; 9 nucleotides agree with TRBD2. From germline, CDR1 is DFQATT and CDR2 SNEGSKA (reference sequence). V shed 2 bases, J shed 6 bases, and the junction held 6 bases outside the gene matches. The CDR3 extends over 14 amino acids. The CDR3 reads CSARKAGGGDTQYF. CDR3 bases: TGCAGTGCTAGAAAAGCGGGGGGCGGGGATACGCAGTATTTT.

The genes are TRBV18 and TRBJ1-1; no definite D call. CDR3 size: 13 residues. V was shortened by 4 bases and J by 1 base, with 7 bases between the two germline ends. The V gene's germline CDR1 is KGHSH and CDR2 LQKENI. In DNA, the CDR3 is TGTGCCAGCTCACGGTCCCCGAACACTGAAGCTTTCTTT. This codes for CASSRSPNTEAFF.

CDR3 DNA: TGCAGCGTTGAGTATACTAGCACAGATACGCAGTATTTT. Translation: CSVEYTSTDTQYF. The chain links TRBV29-1 to TRBJ2-3; D ambiguous. The CDR3 is made up of 13 amino acids. V lost 3 bases and J 0 bases, leaving 7 bases between the germline ends. Germline lookup yields CDR1 SQVTM and CDR2 ANQGSEA.

The chain has TRBV29-1 and TRBJ2-1; either TRBD1 or TRBD2 may fit D (5 bases each). Germline CDR1 is SQVTM and CDR2 is ANQGSEA. V gave up 6 bases and J gave up 7 bases, with 13 bases separating them. This CDR3 has 12 amino acids. CDR3 nucleotides: TGCAGCGTAGTCGGGGCCCGGAATGAGCAGTTCTTC. This gives the protein CSVVGARNEQFF.

The rearrangement links TRBV6-5 to TRBJ2-1; no definite D call. The V gene's germline CDR1 is MNHEY and CDR2 SVGAGI. The CDR3 sequence is 15 residues long. Trimming left V 5 bases short and J 5 bases short, with 16 bases between. DNA for the CDR3: TGTGCCAGCAGTCGCGCGGACGCAGGTCACAATGAGCAGTTCTTC. It is translated as CASSRADAGHNEQFF.

This rearrangement joins TRBV11-3 to TRBJ2-5; D remains ambiguous. Trimming took off 3 bases at V and 3 bases at J, with 17 bases between the two ends. Germline V gene lookup returns CDR1 SGHNT and CDR2 YENEEA. This CDR3 comprises 16 residues. In nucleotides, the CDR3 is TGTGCCAGCAGCTTGGGCCACACCGAGGAAAAAGAGACCCAGTACTTC. Amino acid sequence: CASSLGHTEEKETQYF.

V gene TRBV29-1 combines with J gene TRBJ2-5; D is unresolved. Germline lookup yields CDR1 SQVTM and CDR2 ANQGSEA. The ends were cut back, 7 bases at V and 5 bases at J, with 11 bases in the middle. CDR3 length: 11 residues. The CDR3 bases are TGCAGCGGTGGTTATACGGAGACCCAGTACTTC. Translated, it gives CSGGYTETQYF.

The chain employs TRBV5-1 and TRBJ2-7; no firm D call. Germline V CDR1 and CDR2: SGHRS, YFSETQ. V was pared by 5 bases and J by 5 bases, with 17 bases between. The CDR3 contains 14 residues. DNA for the CDR3: TGCGCCAGCAGGCTTTCAGTTAACATCCACGAGCAGTACTTC. Its translation: CASRLSVNIHEQYF.

V gene TRBV29-1 combines with J gene TRBJ2-4; 10 bases map to TRBD1. Unmatched junction bases numbered 6, after V lost 7 bases and J lost 9 bases. Looked up from germline, CDR1 is SQVTM and CDR2 is ANQGSEA. The CDR3 has 12 amino acids. CDR3 residues: CSGQGAHTIQYF. The CDR3 bases are TGCAGCGGACAGGGGGCGCATACCATTCAGTACTTC.

The chain uses TRBV5-1 and TRBJ2-1, with D tentatively TRBD1 (6 bases). Per the germline V gene, CDR1 is SGHRS and CDR2 is YFSETQ. The CDR3 runs 16 residues. Trimming left V 0 bases short and J 1 base short, with 11 bases between. DNA for the CDR3: TGCGCCAGCAGCTTGGAAAACAGGGTTTCCTACAATGAGCAGTTCTTC. It translates to CASSLENRVSYNEQFF. The full variable domain, rest sourced from reference TRBV5-1 and TRBJ2-1, is KAGVTQTPRYLIKTRGQQVTLSCSPISGHRSVSWYQQTPGQGLQFLFEYFSETQRNKGNFPGRFSGRQFSNSRSEMNVSTLELGDSALYLCASSLENRVSYNEQFFGPGTRLTVL.